The clone carrying this T cell receptor beta chain has more than one count but fewer than ten. Its specificity is not known. CDR1 SGHDN and CDR2 FVKESK come from the germline V gene. CDR3 length: 17 amino acids. The germline V and J ends were trimmed by 0 bases and 3 bases, with 14 bases remaining between them. This record belongs to a study of CD8 T cell repertoires and HIV-1 epitope variants. Overall study context: Each of Twenty-five Gag and Nef epitope peptides stimulated a separate culture. Equal numbers of autologous T cell-negative cells presented antigen to enriched T cells. Controls were a CMV, EBV and flu pool, Ebola AY9, and no peptide. Study results and caveats: Of roughly nine antigen-specific beta clonotypes, 6 or 7 appeared to cross-react with escape variants.

The method was immunoSEQ multiplex PCR; TCRdb's version includes in-frame clones alone and lacks a portion of them. The data contain 95,000 or so clones, 74% of them singletons. The specimen was uncultured baseline CD8+ T cells from peripheral blood mononuclear cells (PBMCs). The V and J genes are TRBV14 and TRBJ1-4; D not certain. The clonotype originates from a male donor with HIV. The CDR3 sequence is CASSQDFPSRANEKLFF. CDR3 DNA: TGTGCCAGCAGCCAAGATTTCCCTTCTCGGGCTAATGAAAAACTGTTTTTT. Based on the CDR3 plus reference TRBV14 and TRBJ1-4, the full variable domain is EAGVTQFPSHSVIEKGQTVTLRCDPISGHDNLYWYRRVMGKEIKFLLHFVKESKQDESGMPNNRFLAERTGGTYSTLKVQPAELEDSGVYFCASSQDFPSRANEKLFFGSGTQLSVL.